Below, 27 T cell receptor beta chains from the same sample are listed, as sequenced in a study of beta chain features in type 1 diabetes. All of the isolated RNA was reverse transcribed, so expressed TCRB transcripts were sequenced. Method: immunoSEQ multiplex PCR; TCRdb's copy keeps in-frame clones and lacks some. Of about 110,000 clones listed, around 40% were seen once; the top ten hold 0.06% to 0.075%. The material sequenced was stem cell memory CD4+ T cells from blood. The receptors were gathered from a woman aged 18 to 35 in good health.

This clone was seen a few times. The rearrangement uses TRBV5-1 and TRBJ2-7; TRBD1 is a possible D gene (5 bases). Germline V gene sequence: CDR1 SGHRS, CDR2 YFSETQ. The CDR3 totals 12 residues. V shed 3 bases and J shed 6 bases, with 10 bases lying between them. The CDR3 bases are TGCGCCAGCAGCTCGGACATCCGCGAGCAGTACTTC. It yields the protein CASSSDIREQYF.

V is TRBV28 and J is TRBJ2-3, with 10 nucleotides matching TRBD2. V lost 7 bases, J lost 2 bases, and 12 bases stayed unmatched. CDR1 MDHEN and CDR2 SYDVKM come from the germline V gene. This CDR3 is 17 amino acids long. The CDR3 here is CASTSGSAQRDTDTQYF. DNA of the CDR3: TGTGCCAGCACTAGCGGGAGCGCTCAGAGAGACACAGATACGCAGTATTTT.

This clone was seen a handful of times. The genes are TRBV28 and TRBJ1-1; D is uncertain. The V and J ends lost 5 bases and 3 bases respectively, with 16 bases between them. This CDR3 is built from 15 residues. CDR1 and CDR2 (germline): MDHEN, SYDVKM. For the CDR3, the DNA is TGTGCCAGCAGTACGGGATCTCCAGCAGACACTGAAGCTTTCTTT. It yields the protein CASSTGSPADTEAFF.

The rearrangement joins TRBV30 to TRBJ1-2, with 12 bases that match TRBD1. The CDR3 contains 13 residues. V lost 5 bases, J lost 4 bases, and 2 bases stayed unmatched. Germline CDR1 is GTSNPN and CDR2 is SVGIG (reference sequence). The CDR3 sequence: CAWGTGGGYGYTF. The CDR3, as DNA: TGTGCCTGGGGGACAGGGGGCGGCTATGGCTACACCTTC.

Concerning this clone itself: At one of its ends the junction is not consistent with the germline gene, which may arise from a read error. The chain carries TRBV20-1 and TRBJ2-2; the match to TRBD2 covers 7 bases. CDR3 length: 11 residues. Germline V CDR1 and CDR2: DFQATT, SNEGSKA (reference sequence). The CDR3 sequence: CSARGGGEPFF. The CDR3 bases are TGCAGTGCTAGAGGTGGGGGGGAGCCGTTTTTT.

This clone was seen once. The CDR3 here is CASSWSLLPPAGEQYF. CDR3 coding DNA: TGTGCCAGCAGCTGGTCACTCCTTCCGCCGGCGGGCGAGCAGTACTTC. The chain links TRBV7-9 to TRBJ2-7, with D tentatively TRBD2 (5 bases). V gave up 4 bases and J gave up 6 bases, with 22 bases separating them. Germline CDR1 SEHNR, CDR2 FQNEAQ (reference sequence). The CDR3 totals 16 residues.

CDR3 protein: CASSPKAGLLSYNEQFF. The CDR3 region has the DNA TGTGCCAGCAGCCCAAAAGCGGGATTACTCTCCTACAATGAGCAGTTCTTC. V and J are TRBV11-2 and TRBJ2-1, with 7 bases aligning to TRBD2. CDR1 SGHAT and CDR2 FQNNGV come from the germline V gene. The length of the CDR3 is 17 residues. Trimming cost V 5 bases and J 0 bases; bases outside gene matches: 10.

The rearrangement joins TRBV27 to TRBJ1-2; unclear D gene. The length of the CDR3 is 13 residues. Germline V gene sequence: CDR1 MNHEY, CDR2 SMNVEV (reference sequence). Trimming removed 4 bases at V and 8 bases at J, with 14 bases between. The chain's CDR3 is CASSSPGAYGYTF. For the CDR3, the DNA is TGTGCCAGCAGTTCCCCGGGAGCCTACGGCTACACCTTC.

The genes are TRBV5-1 and TRBJ2-7; 8 bases align to TRBD2. Germline lookup yields CDR1 SGHRS and CDR2 YFSETQ. This CDR3 comprises 17 residues. With 0 bases clipped from V and 2 bases from J, the junction kept 10 bases outside the gene matches. The CDR3 DNA reads TGCGCCAGCAGCTTGGGGTTCTCAAGCGGGAGCCCCTACGAGCAGTACTTC. Residues: CASSLGFSSGSPYEQYF.

The chain links TRBV6-9 to TRBJ1-1, with D possibly TRBD1 on 5 matching bases. Looked up from germline, CDR1 is MNHGY and CDR2 is SVAAGI. Trimming stripped 7 bases from V and 1 base from J, with 16 bases between. The CDR3 is made up of 15 amino acids. CDR3 sequence: CASMKGRTANTEAFF. The CDR3 DNA reads as TGTGCCAGCATGAAGGGGCGCACGGCGAACACTGAAGCTTTCTTT.

This clone was observed a single time. The chain links TRBV5-6 to TRBJ2-1, with a possible D match to TRBD2 (7 bases). Trimming removed 0 bases from V and 4 bases from J, with 20 bases in between. The CDR3 is 18 amino acids. CDR1 SGHDT and CDR2 YYEEEE come from the germline V gene. CDR3 in amino acids: CASSLGAGAPFLYNEQFF. The CDR3, as DNA: TGTGCCAGCAGCTTGGGTGCGGGGGCCCCTTTCCTATACAATGAGCAGTTCTTC. The complete variable domain, with remaining parts taken from reference TRBV5-6 and TRBJ2-1, reads DAGVTQSPTHLIKTRGQQVTLRCSPKSGHDTVSWYQQALGQGPQFIFQYYEEEERQRGNFPDRFSGHQFPNYSSELNVNALLLGDSALYLCASSLGAGAPFLYNEQFFGPGTRLTVL.

There are a few counts of this clone. This chain links TRBV30 with TRBJ2-2, with 14 bases lining up with TRBD2. CDR3 length: 16 residues. Germline CDR1 and CDR2: GTSNPN and SVGIG (reference sequence). Trimming cost V 3 bases and J 3 bases; bases outside gene matches: 3. The CDR3 sequence: CAWRTSGRAHTGELFF. In DNA form, the CDR3 reads TGTGCCTGGAGGACTAGCGGGAGGGCTCACACCGGGGAGCTGTTTTTT.

This clone has a single count. V is TRBV6-6 and J is TRBJ2-7, with 14 nucleotides matching TRBD2. In germline, CDR1 is MNHNY, CDR2 SVGAGI (reference sequence). With V trimmed by 6 bases and J by 7 bases, 8 bases remained unmatched. The CDR3 has 15 amino acids. CDR3 sequence reads: CASSRGLAGVGEQYF. The CDR3 bases are TGTGCCAGCAGCCGGGGACTAGCGGGAGTCGGGGAGCAGTACTTC.

This clone was observed a few times. The gene calls are TRBV18 and TRBJ2-7; D unresolved. V was clipped by 3 bases and J by 2 bases, with 8 bases between them. The CDR3 is made up of 13 amino acids. In germline, CDR1 is KGHSH, CDR2 LQKENI. The CDR3 here is CASSPPNPYEQYF. For the CDR3, the DNA is TGTGCCAGCTCACCTCCTAATCCCTACGAGCAGTACTTC.

The V and J genes are TRBV10-3 and TRBJ2-1, with 10 bases identical to TRBD2. Per germline, CDR1 ENHRY and CDR2 SYGVKD. V was clipped by 4 bases and J by 6 bases; unmatched bases: 3. The CDR3 has 14 residues. The CDR3 sequence: CAISGAGGLNEQFF. The CDR3 DNA reads as TGTGCCATCAGTGGAGCGGGAGGGCTCAATGAGCAGTTCTTC.

The chain is built from TRBV6-1 and TRBJ1-5; TRBD1 is a possible D gene (5 bases). CDR3 length equals 17 residues. V shed 3 bases and J shed 0 bases, with 15 bases lying between them. The germline V gene encodes CDR1 MNHNS and CDR2 SASEGT. CDR3 region: CASSEYGTGHSNQPQHF. The CDR3 region has the DNA TGTGCCAGCAGTGAGTACGGGACTGGACATAGCAATCAGCCCCAGCATTTT.

There are a few counts of this clone. The chain has TRBV30 and TRBJ1-5; D is ambiguous. Germline values: CDR1 GTSNPN, CDR2 SVGIG (reference sequence). There are 13 residues in the CDR3. V was cut by 0 bases and J by 9 bases, with 12 bases left in between. This CDR3 reads CAWSVLGAGPQHF. The CDR3 nucleotides read TGTGCCTGGAGTGTACTTGGAGCGGGGCCCCAGCATTTT.

This clone is a singleton in its sample. V usage is TRBV9 and J usage is TRBJ2-7, with TRBD1 matching over 8 bases. The V gene's germline CDR1 is SGDLS and CDR2 YYNGEE. V lost 0 bases and J lost 2; bases outside the gene matches: 1. CDR3 size: 14 residues. The DNA of the CDR3 is TGTGCCAGCAGCGTAGGCAGGGGGCCCTACGAGCAGTACTTC. Translated: CASSVGRGPYEQYF.

CDR3 sequence: CAISPGQGSSYEQYF. As DNA, the CDR3 is TGTGCCATCAGCCCCGGACAGGGTAGCTCCTACGAGCAGTACTTC. This chain links TRBV10-3 with TRBJ2-7; TRBD1 aligns across 8 bases. V was pared by 6 bases and J by 0 bases, with 7 bases of the junction left unmatched. The CDR3 consists of 15 residues. The germline gives CDR1 ENHRY, CDR2 SYGVKD.

In DNA, the CDR3 is TGTGCCAGTAGTCCGCGACTCGTTATGGGGGAGCTGTTTTTT. Its translation is CASSPRLVMGELFF. This chain joins TRBV19 and TRBJ2-2, with D hard to call. Germline-derived CDR1 and CDR2 are LNHDA and SQIVND (reference sequence). CDR3 length: 14 amino acids. V was trimmed by 5 bases and J by 8 bases, leaving 15 bases between them. Combining the CDR3 with reference TRBV19 and TRBJ2-2 gives the whole variable domain DGGITQSPKYLFRKEGQNVTLSCEQNLNHDAMYWYRQDPGQGLRLIYYSQIVNDFQKGDIAEGYSVSREKKESFPLTVTSAQKNPTAFYLCASSPRLVMGELFFGEGSRLTVL.

This clone was counted between two and nine times. CDR3: CASSLTVLAGVVGELFF. DNA for the CDR3: TGTGCCAGCAGTTTAACAGTACTAGCGGGTGTGGTCGGGGAGCTGTTTTTT. The chain has TRBV27 and TRBJ2-2; 9 bases match TRBD2. The CDR3 sequence is 17 residues long. V was pared by 2 bases and J by 7 bases, with 11 bases of the junction left unmatched. CDR1 and CDR2 (germline): MNHEY, SMNVEV (reference sequence).

This clone was detected only a few times. The genes are TRBV28 and TRBJ2-7, with TRBD2 matching over 12 bases. This CDR3 has 15 residues. Germline-derived CDR1 and CDR2 are MDHEN and SYDVKM. V trimming: 5 bases; J trimming: 3 bases; junction bases outside the gene matches: 5. CDR3 nucleotides: TGTGCCAGCAGTGATTCTAGCGGGAGGGTCTACGAGCAGTACTTC. It specifies CASSDSSGRVYEQYF.

The table lists this clone with a few counts. The V call is TRBV18, the J call TRBJ2-1; 14 bases match TRBD2. Germline V gene sequence: CDR1 KGHSH, CDR2 LQKENI. V shed 4 bases and J 6 bases; nucleotides not matched to a gene: 2. This CDR3 has 15 residues. CDR3 protein: CASSLGTSGSNEQFF. The CDR3 coding sequence is TGTGCCAGCTCACTTGGGACTAGCGGGAGCAATGAGCAGTTCTTC.

The rearrangement joins TRBV11-2 to TRBJ2-1; perhaps TRBD2 as D (6 bases). Germline V gene data show CDR1 as SGHAT and CDR2 as FQNNGV. Trimming removed 3 bases from V and 5 bases from J, with 11 bases in between. The CDR3 loop spans 14 amino acids. Here the CDR3 reads CASSFVGGNNEQFF. The DNA for the CDR3 is TGTGCCAGCAGCTTCGTTGGAGGGAACAATGAGCAGTTCTTC.

This chain connects TRBV6-4 to TRBJ2-3, with TRBD1 matching 9 bases. J was trimmed by 1 base and V by 5 bases; bases with no gene match: 7. Germline V CDR1 and CDR2: MRHNA, SNTAGT. This CDR3 contains 16 residues. The CDR3 nucleotides are TGTGCCAGCAGTTCGGACAGGGGCGGCGGCACAGATACGCAGTATTTT. Its protein product is CASSSDRGGGTDTQYF.

The CDR3 DNA follows: TGTGCCAGCAGCCCGAGACAGGGTCGGCATGAGCAGTTCTTC. Its translation is CASSPRQGRHEQFF. V gene TRBV7-8 combines with J gene TRBJ2-1, with TRBD1 matching over 7 bases. In germline, CDR1 is SGHVS, CDR2 FQNEAQ. The CDR3 spans 14 residues. Trimming at V came to 5 bases and at J to 8 bases, leaving 9 bases not matched to a gene.

V gene TRBV11-2 combines with J gene TRBJ2-7; TRBD1 matches 11 bases. The ends lost 6 bases at V and 3 bases at J; junction bases unmatched: 7. CDR3 size: 15 residues. CDR1 is SGHAT and CDR2 is FQNNGV in the germline V gene. CDR3 sequence (DNA): TGTGCCAGCAGACAACCCGGGACAGGGGGCTACGAGCAGTACTTC. Translated: CASRQPGTGGYEQYF.